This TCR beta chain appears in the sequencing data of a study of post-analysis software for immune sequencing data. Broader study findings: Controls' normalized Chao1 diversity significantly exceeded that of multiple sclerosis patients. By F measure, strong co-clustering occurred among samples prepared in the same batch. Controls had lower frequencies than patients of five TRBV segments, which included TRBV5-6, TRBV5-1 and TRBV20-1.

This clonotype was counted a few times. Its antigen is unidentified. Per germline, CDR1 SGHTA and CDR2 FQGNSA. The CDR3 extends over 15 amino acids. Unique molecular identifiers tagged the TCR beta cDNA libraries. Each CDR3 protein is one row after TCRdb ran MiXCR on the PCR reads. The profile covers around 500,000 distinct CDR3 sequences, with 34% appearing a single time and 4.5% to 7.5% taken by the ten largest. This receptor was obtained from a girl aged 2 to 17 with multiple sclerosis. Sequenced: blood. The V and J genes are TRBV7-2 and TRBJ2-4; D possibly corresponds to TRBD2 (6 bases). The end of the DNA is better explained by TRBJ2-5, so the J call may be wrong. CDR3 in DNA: TGTGCCAGCAGCTTAGAGGCCCTGGAGGGGGAGACCCAGTACTTC. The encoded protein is CASSLEALEGETQYF.